The 6 T cell receptor beta chains below come from one sample, sequenced in a study of CD8+ T cells in alopecia areata. RNA was isolated and reverse transcribed to cDNA, the sequencing template. Assay used: immunoSEQ multiplex PCR; TCRdb lists only in-frame clones, some missing. The table lists roughly 30,000 clones, more than 55% of them singletons. The sequencing sample was made of NKG2D-high CD8+ T cells sorted from blood. The receptors here all came from a human donor with alopecia areata.

V gene TRBV7-9 combines with J gene TRBJ2-6; D is perhaps TRBD1 (6 bases). V lost 1 base and J 4 bases, leaving 11 bases between the germline ends. The germline gives CDR1 SEHNR, CDR2 FQNEAQ (reference sequence). There are 16 residues in the CDR3. The CDR3 is CASSLDRVSGANVLTF. The CDR3 DNA sequence: TGTGCCAGCAGCTTAGACAGGGTATCCGGGGCCAACGTCCTGACTTTC.

V usage is TRBV27 and J usage is TRBJ2-7; perhaps TRBD2 as D (6 bases). The CDR3 covers 13 residues. The germline CDR1 and CDR2 sequences are MNHEY and SMNVEV (reference sequence). The germline V and J ends were trimmed by 2 bases and 2 bases, with 7 bases remaining between them. CDR3 in amino acids: CASSLGTPYEQYF. DNA of the CDR3: TGTGCCAGCAGTTTAGGGACTCCCTACGAGCAGTACTTC.

The chain combines TRBV7-9 with TRBJ2-3, with TRBD2 identical over 10 bases. The CDR3 length is 15 residues. CDR1 SEHNR and CDR2 FQNEAQ come from the germline V gene (reference sequence). V shed 2 bases and J 5 bases; nucleotides not matched to a gene: 4. CDR3 protein: CASSLPAGGEDTQYF. The CDR3 region has the DNA TGTGCCAGCAGCTTACCAGCGGGAGGGGAAGATACGCAGTATTTT.

The CDR3 here is CASSLGTGTEAFF. The CDR3, as DNA: TGTGCCAGCAGCCTAGGGACAGGCACTGAAGCTTTCTTT. V usage is TRBV6-5 and J usage is TRBJ1-1, with 8 bases that match TRBD1. J was trimmed by 4 bases and V by 6 bases; bases with no gene match: 4. Germline CDR1 reads MNHEY; CDR2 reads SVGAGI. This CDR3 is built from 13 residues.

This chain links TRBV7-9 with TRBJ2-7, with a possible D match to TRBD1 (6 bases). Germline V gene data show CDR1 as SEHNR and CDR2 as FQNEAQ (reference sequence). The V gene lost 3 bases and the J gene lost 3 bases, with 15 bases spanning the gap. The CDR3 contains 15 residues. In DNA, the CDR3 is TGTGCCAGCAGCTTTAGCGAAGGACAGTACTACGAGCAGTACTTC. Residues: CASSFSEGQYYEQYF.

Points on this clone: This sample includes further DNA sequences coding for the same CDR3. The chain carries TRBV2 and TRBJ2-1; D possibly corresponds to TRBD1 (6 bases). Trimming left V 6 bases short and J 8 bases short, with 20 bases between. CDR3 length equals 15 residues. Per the germline V gene, CDR1 is SNHLY and CDR2 is FYNNEI. CDR3 amino acids: CASSVGRGGLDEQFF. DNA of the CDR3: TGTGCCAGCAGCGTTGGCAGGGGTGGTTTGGATGAGCAGTTCTTC.